This T cell receptor (beta chain) was retrieved from a study of cytomegalovirus exposure and HLA in healthy donors. About the study: In an early release, HLA-typed donors contributed roughly 85 million unique TCR sequences.

V was clipped by 9 bases and J by 0 bases; unmatched bases: 10. Looked up from germline, CDR1 is LNHDA and CDR2 is SQIVND (reference sequence). The CDR3 length is 15 residues. Overall study results and limits: Further analysis was carried out later, and it showed several of the most significant clusters appearing linked to common viral pathogens. Specificity of a few CMV-associated chains for CMV antigens was verified in vitro. TCR beta chains numbering more than 150 were designated cytomegalovirus-associated.

With 60 Vbeta and 13 Jbeta primers, the PCR was carried out. Using immunoSEQ multiplex PCR, the repertoire was profiled, and TCRdb retains in-frame clones only, with some absent. Altogether roughly 180,000 clones are present, 79% being singletons, with the ten largest covering approximately 1.5%. With respect to this clone: Its antigen is not identified.

This chain joins TRBV19 and TRBJ1-1; 7 bases are a match to TRBD1. The sequenced material came from PBMCs. This clonotype was obtained from a girl aged 10 to 17 in good health and CMV-seropositive. The CDR3 sequence is CASRQGSEVNTEAFF. CDR3 nucleotide sequence: TGTGCCAGCCGACAGGGCTCCGAGGTGAACACTGAAGCTTTCTTT.